These 13 T cell receptor beta chains came from one sample sequenced in a study of blood T cell repertoires in COVID-19 (dated by TCRdb to the early 2020s). Library prep was done by the immunoSEQ multiplex PCR assay. Not all clones reach the TCRdb copy of this immuneACCESS table, which keeps in-frame sequences only. Checked studies attribute under half of the gap to unresolved V genes and leave the rest unexplained. The sample table shows over 90,000 clones, and more than 70% are seen once. The ten largest clones capture roughly 17% of the sample. Specimen: peripheral blood. The receptor source for this set is a human donor in a cohort sampled during active COVID-19.

This chain links TRBV7-8 with TRBJ1-5, with 10 positions matching TRBD1. The V gene end was trimmed by 4 bases and the J gene end by 3 bases; junction bases not matched to a gene: 6. The CDR3 loop spans 16 amino acids. In germline, CDR1 is SGHVS, CDR2 FQNEAQ. The CDR3 nucleotides are TGTGCCAGCAGCTGGAGGACAGGGGGTTACAATCAGCCCCAGCATTTT. This encodes CASSWRTGGYNQPQHF. The full variable domain, rest sourced from reference TRBV7-8 and TRBJ1-5, is GAGVSQSPRYKVAKRGQDVALRCDPISGHVSLFWYQQALGQGPEFLTYFQNEAQLDKSGLPSDRFFAERPEGSVSTLKIQRTQQEDSAVYLCASSWRTGGYNQPQHFGDGTRLSIL.

The CDR3 protein is CATSGTGVGNQPQHF. The CDR3 DNA is TGTGCCACCAGTGGAACAGGGGTAGGCAATCAGCCCCAGCATTTT. This rearrangement joins TRBV24-1 to TRBJ1-5, with TRBD1 matching over 7 bases. The germline CDR1 and CDR2 sequences are KGHDR and SFDVKD. This CDR3 has 15 amino acids. V gave up 5 bases and J gave up 2 bases; unmatched junction bases: 5.

This clone was found a few times. The chain is built from TRBV7-3 and TRBJ2-2; D uncertain. Looked up from germline, CDR1 is SGHTA and CDR2 is FQGTGA. The CDR3 has 14 residues. Trimming cost V 3 bases and J 2 bases, with 7 bases left between them. For the CDR3, the DNA is TGTGCCAGCAGCTTTAGAAAAAACACCGGGGAGCTGTTTTTT. Protein sequence: CASSFRKNTGELFF.

The chain employs TRBV11-2 and TRBJ2-7; possible D gene TRBD2, 5 bases. This CDR3 region has 15 residues. Germline values: CDR1 SGHAT, CDR2 FQNNGV. V gave up 3 bases and J gave up 5 bases, with 17 bases separating them. The CDR3 sequence: CASSFTAAMRDEQYF. CDR3 in DNA: TGTGCCAGCAGCTTTACTGCAGCCATGAGGGACGAGCAGTACTTC.

V gene TRBV5-1 combines with J gene TRBJ1-2; maybe TRBD1 (5 bases). V was pared by 0 bases and J by 8 bases, with 11 bases between. This CDR3 region has 13 residues. Germline assignment: CDR1 SGHRS and CDR2 YFSETQ. The CDR3 sequence: CASSLDDSKGYTF. CDR3 DNA sequence: TGCGCCAGCAGCTTGGACGACAGTAAAGGCTACACCTTC.

The genes are TRBV4-2 and TRBJ2-5; 7 bases match TRBD1. The CDR3 totals 16 residues. Losses at the gene ends were 4 bases for V and 5 bases for J; bases not matched to a gene: 13. The germline gives CDR1 LGHNA, CDR2 YNFKEQ. The DNA of the CDR3 is TGTGCCAGCAGCCCTGTGACAGGGACGCCTGGGGAGACCCAGTACTTC. Translation gives CASSPVTGTPGETQYF.

The rearrangement links TRBV14 to TRBJ2-7, with D tentatively TRBD2 (5 bases). CDR3 length: 13 amino acids. V was shortened by 3 bases and J by 4 bases, with 10 bases between the two germline ends. CDR1 is SGHDN, CDR2 FVKESK, per germline. This chain's CDR3 is CASSHGGAYEQYF. The CDR3 nucleotides read TGTGCCAGCAGCCATGGAGGAGCGTACGAGCAGTACTTC.

The chain carries TRBV12-3 or TRBV12-4 and TRBJ1-1, with D perhaps matching TRBD1 (5 bases). Trimming cost V 6 bases and J 4 bases, with 12 bases left between them. The length of the CDR3 is 13 residues. The CDR3 DNA sequence: TGTGCCAGCAGCGACAGTGGGCTCACTGAAGCTTTCTTT. Translation: CASSDSGLTEAFF.

V is TRBV12-3 or TRBV12-4 and J is TRBJ1-2; D possibly corresponds to TRBD1 (6 bases). The length of the CDR3 is 12 residues. With 7 bases removed from V and 5 bases from J, the gap between germline ends came to 11 bases. The CDR3 sequence is CASTTDRYGYTF. DNA of the CDR3: TGTGCCAGCACCACGGACAGATATGGCTACACCTTC.

The rearrangement uses TRBV19 and TRBJ2-5; 10 positions match TRBD2. With 3 bases clipped from V and 1 base from J, the junction kept 5 bases outside the gene matches. The CDR3 contains 16 residues. From germline, CDR1 is LNHDA and CDR2 SQIVND (reference sequence). The CDR3 region is CASSMTIAGGQETQYF. CDR3 DNA sequence: TGTGCCAGTAGTATGACTATAGCGGGGGGCCAAGAGACCCAGTACTTC. Complete variable domain (other parts from reference TRBV19 and TRBJ2-5): DGGITQSPKYLFRKEGQNVTLSCEQNLNHDAMYWYRQDPGQGLRLIYYSQIVNDFQKGDIAEGYSVSREKKESFPLTVTSAQKNPTAFYLCASSMTIAGGQETQYFGPGTRLLVL.

This chain connects TRBV7-9 to TRBJ2-1, with TRBD2 matching over 12 bases. Trimming removed 4 bases from V and 0 bases from J; junction bases left unmatched: 4. CDR3 size: 17 residues. Germline V gene sequence: CDR1 SEHNR, CDR2 FQNEAQ (reference sequence). The CDR3, as DNA: TGTGCCAGCAGCTCAAGACTAGCGGGGGTCTCCTACAATGAGCAGTTCTTC. Translating it yields CASSSRLAGVSYNEQFF.

The V call is TRBV18, the J call TRBJ1-3; tentatively, D is TRBD1 (5 bases). The CDR3 is 16 residues long. CDR1 is KGHSH and CDR2 is LQKENI in the germline V gene. The V end was cut by 3 bases, the J end by 4 bases, with 16 bases between. Written as DNA, the CDR3 is TGTGCCAGCTCACCGAAGGGCGGAGACAGAGGAAACACCATATATTTT. Encoded protein: CASSPKGGDRGNTIYF.

The chain combines TRBV10-3 with TRBJ1-3, with D uncertain. The CDR3 runs to 13 residues. Germline lookup yields CDR1 ENHRY and CDR2 SYGVKD. V lost 6 bases and J 4 bases, leaving 10 bases between the germline ends. This CDR3 is CAIRWESGNTIYF. CDR3 nucleotide sequence: TGTGCCATCAGGTGGGAGTCGGGAAACACCATATATTTT.